This TCR beta chain is from a study of blood T cell repertoires in COVID-19. Study-wide background: Donors in the United States, Italy and Spain gave samples during acute or convalescent COVID-19. Nucleic acid was either cDNA or gDNA, and it came from T cells, B-cell-depleted T cells, or PBMCs.

This CDR3 has 16 residues. The germline V gene encodes CDR1 SGHRS and CDR2 YFSETQ. J lost 3 bases, V lost 4 bases, and 5 bases had no gene match. In the original analysis: Scientists estimated how many nucleated cells there were by amplifying reference gene primers. Some clones are missing from TCRdb's copy, which holds only in-frame ones; the method was immunoSEQ multiplex PCR. That table supplies the V and J calls and clone size; D and trimming were determined from the DNA. Among around 250,000 clones, roughly 80% were seen once, and the ten largest hold roughly 3.3%. Sample: peripheral blood. This chain uses TRBV5-1 with TRBJ2-5; 14 bases line up with TRBD2. The clonotype was recovered from a woman aged 18 to 35 with acute or convalescent COVID-19. The CDR3 protein is CASSPGGLAGEETQYF. DNA of the CDR3: TGCGCCAGCAGCCCGGGGGGACTAGCGGGAGAAGAGACCCAGTACTTC.